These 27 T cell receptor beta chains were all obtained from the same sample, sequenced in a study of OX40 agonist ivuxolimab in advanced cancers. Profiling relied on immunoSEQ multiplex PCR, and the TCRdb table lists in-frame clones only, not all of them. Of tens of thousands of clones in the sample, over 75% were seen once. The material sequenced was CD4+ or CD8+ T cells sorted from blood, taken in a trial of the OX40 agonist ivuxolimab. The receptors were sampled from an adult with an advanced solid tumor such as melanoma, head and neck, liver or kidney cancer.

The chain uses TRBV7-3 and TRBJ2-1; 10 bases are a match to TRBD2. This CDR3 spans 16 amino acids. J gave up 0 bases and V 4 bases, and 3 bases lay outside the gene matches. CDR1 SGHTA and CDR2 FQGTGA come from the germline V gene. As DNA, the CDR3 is TGTGCCAGCAGCTCTAGCGGGGGAAGCTCCTACAATGAGCAGTTCTTC. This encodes CASSSSGGSSYNEQFF.

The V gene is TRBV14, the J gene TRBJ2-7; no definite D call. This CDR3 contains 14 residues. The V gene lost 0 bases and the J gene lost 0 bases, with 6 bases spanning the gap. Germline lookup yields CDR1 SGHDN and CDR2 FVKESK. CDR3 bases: TGTGCCAGCAGCCAAGAATCCCTCTCCTACGAGCAGTACTTC. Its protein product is CASSQESLSYEQYF.

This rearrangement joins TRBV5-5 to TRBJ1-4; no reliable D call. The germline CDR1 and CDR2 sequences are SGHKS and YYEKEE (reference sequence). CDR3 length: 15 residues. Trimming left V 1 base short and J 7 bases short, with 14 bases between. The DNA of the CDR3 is TGTGCCAGCAGCTTGTACGGGGAATCGGGTGAAAAACTGTTTTTT. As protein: CASSLYGESGEKLFF.

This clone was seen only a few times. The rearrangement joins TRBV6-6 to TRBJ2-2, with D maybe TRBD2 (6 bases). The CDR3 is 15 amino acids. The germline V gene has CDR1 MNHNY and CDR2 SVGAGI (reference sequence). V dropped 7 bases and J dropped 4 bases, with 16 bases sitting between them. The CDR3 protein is CASTQRQGGTGELFF. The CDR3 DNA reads TGTGCCAGCACCCAACGGCAGGGAGGCACCGGGGAGCTGTTTTTT.

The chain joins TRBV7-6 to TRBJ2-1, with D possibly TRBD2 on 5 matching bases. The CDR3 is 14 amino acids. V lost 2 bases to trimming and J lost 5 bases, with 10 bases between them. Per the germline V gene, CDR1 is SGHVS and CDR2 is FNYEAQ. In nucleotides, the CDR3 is TGTGCCAGCAGCTTAATCGGGATCCACAATGAGCAGTTCTTC. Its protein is CASSLIGIHNEQFF.

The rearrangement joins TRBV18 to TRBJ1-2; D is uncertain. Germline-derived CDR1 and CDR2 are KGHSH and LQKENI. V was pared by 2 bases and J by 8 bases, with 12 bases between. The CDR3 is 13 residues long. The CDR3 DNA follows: TGTGCCAGCTCACCAGGGAAAGAGAGCGGCTACACCTTC. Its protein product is CASSPGKESGYTF.

CDR3 nucleotide sequence: TGTGCCAGCAGCAGCCCACGGCGCGGGGGGGCAACCAAAAACATTCAGTACTTC. It specifies CASSSPRRGGATKNIQYF. The genes are TRBV7-8 and TRBJ2-4; 9 positions agree with TRBD2. The germline V gene encodes CDR1 SGHVS and CDR2 FQNEAQ. The CDR3 extends over 18 amino acids. V trimming: 5 bases; J trimming: 2 bases; junction bases outside the gene matches: 13. Drawing the rest from reference TRBV7-8 and TRBJ2-4, the complete variable domain is GAGVSQSPRYKVAKRGQDVALRCDPISGHVSLFWYQQALGQGPEFLTYFQNEAQLDKSGLPSDRFFAERPEGSVSTLKIQRTQQEDSAVYLCASSSPRRGGATKNIQYFGAGTRLSVL.

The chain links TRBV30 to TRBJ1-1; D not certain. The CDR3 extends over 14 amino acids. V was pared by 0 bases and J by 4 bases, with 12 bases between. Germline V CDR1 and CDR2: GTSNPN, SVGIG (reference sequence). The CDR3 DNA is TGTGCCTGGAGTGTACAGTTGGAGGGCACTGAAGCTTTCTTT. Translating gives CAWSVQLEGTEAFF.

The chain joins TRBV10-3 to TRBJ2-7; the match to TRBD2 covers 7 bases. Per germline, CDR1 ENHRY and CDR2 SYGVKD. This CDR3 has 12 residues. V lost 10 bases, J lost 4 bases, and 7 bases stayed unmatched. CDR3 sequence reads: CATREDGYEQYF. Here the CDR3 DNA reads TGTGCCACTCGGGAGGACGGATACGAGCAGTACTTC.

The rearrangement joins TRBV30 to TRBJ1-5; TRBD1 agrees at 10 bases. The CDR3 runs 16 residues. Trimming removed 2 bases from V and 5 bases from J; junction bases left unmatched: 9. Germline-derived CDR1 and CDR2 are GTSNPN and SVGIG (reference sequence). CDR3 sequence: CAWSPPWGTGDQPQHF. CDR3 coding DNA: TGTGCCTGGAGTCCGCCCTGGGGGACAGGGGATCAGCCCCAGCATTTT.

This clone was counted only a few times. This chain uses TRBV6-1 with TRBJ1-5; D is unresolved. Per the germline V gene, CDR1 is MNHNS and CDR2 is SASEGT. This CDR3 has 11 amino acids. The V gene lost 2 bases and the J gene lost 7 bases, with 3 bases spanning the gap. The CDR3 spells CASSEIQPQHF. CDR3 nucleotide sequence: TGTGCCAGCAGTGAAATCCAGCCCCAGCATTTT.

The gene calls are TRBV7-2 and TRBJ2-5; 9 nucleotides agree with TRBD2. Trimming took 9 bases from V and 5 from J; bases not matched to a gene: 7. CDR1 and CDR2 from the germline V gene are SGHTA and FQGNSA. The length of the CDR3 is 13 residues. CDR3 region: CASRLSGGETQYF. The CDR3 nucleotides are TGTGCCAGTCGACTTAGCGGGGGTGAGACCCAGTACTTC.

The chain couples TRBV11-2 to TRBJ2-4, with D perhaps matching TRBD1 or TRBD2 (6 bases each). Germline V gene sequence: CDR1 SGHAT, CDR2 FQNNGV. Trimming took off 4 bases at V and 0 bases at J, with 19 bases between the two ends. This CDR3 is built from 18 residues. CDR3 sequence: CASSSLGGLWVAKNIQYF. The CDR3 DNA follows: TGTGCCAGCAGCTCCTTAGGGGGGCTCTGGGTAGCCAAAAACATTCAGTACTTC.

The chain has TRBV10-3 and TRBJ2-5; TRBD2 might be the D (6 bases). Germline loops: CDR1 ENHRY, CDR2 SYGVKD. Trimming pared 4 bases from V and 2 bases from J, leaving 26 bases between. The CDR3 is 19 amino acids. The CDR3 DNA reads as TGTGCCATCAGTGGGGGTCCTAGCGACCATCCTCATCAGCAAGAGACCCAGTACTTC. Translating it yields CAISGGPSDHPHQQETQYF.

The CDR3 nucleotides are TGTGCCAGCAGCTTAGCGCGGGGGGGGGATACGCAGTATTTT. Translating it yields CASSLARGGDTQYF. The chain recombines TRBV11-2 with TRBJ2-3; 9 nucleotides line up with TRBD2. This CDR3 has 14 residues. CDR1 is SGHAT and CDR2 is FQNNGV in the germline V gene. V was clipped by 1 base and J by 6 bases; unmatched bases: 2.

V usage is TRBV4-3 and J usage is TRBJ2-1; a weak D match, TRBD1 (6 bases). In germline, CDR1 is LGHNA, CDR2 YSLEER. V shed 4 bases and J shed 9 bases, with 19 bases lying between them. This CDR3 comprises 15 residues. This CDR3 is CASSLTGNRAVEQFF. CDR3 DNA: TGCGCCAGCAGCCTCACGGGCAACAGGGCGGTTGAGCAGTTCTTC.

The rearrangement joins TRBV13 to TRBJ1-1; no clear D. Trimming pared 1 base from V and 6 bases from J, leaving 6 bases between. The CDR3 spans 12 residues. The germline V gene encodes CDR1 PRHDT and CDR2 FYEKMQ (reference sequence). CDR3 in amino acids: CASSLDAAEAFF. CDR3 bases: TGTGCCAGCAGCTTAGATGCGGCTGAAGCTTTCTTT.

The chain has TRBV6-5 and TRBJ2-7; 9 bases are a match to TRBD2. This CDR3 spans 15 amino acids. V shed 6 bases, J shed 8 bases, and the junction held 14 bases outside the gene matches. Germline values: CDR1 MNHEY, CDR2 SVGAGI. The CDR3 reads CASRARAGGTTKQYF. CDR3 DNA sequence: TGTGCCAGCAGGGCACGAGCGGGGGGAACTACGAAGCAGTACTTC.

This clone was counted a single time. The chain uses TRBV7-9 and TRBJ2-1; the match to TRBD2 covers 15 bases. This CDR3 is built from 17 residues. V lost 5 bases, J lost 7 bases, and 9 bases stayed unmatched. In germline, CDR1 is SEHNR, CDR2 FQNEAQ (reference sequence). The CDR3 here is CASSDGLAGGHYNEQFF. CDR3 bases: TGTGCCAGCAGCGACGGACTAGCGGGGGGGCACTATAATGAGCAGTTCTTC.

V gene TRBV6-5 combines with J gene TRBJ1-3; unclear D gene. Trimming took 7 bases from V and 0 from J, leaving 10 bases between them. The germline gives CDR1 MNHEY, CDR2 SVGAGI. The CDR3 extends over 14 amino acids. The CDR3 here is CASMVTYSGNTIYF. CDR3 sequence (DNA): TGTGCCAGCATGGTGACCTACTCTGGAAACACCATATATTTT.

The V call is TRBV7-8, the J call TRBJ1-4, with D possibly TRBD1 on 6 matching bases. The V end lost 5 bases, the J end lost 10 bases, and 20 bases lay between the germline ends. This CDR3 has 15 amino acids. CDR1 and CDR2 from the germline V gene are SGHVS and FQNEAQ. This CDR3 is CASSPRDTRTGKLFF. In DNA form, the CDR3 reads TGTGCCAGCAGCCCCAGGGACACCCGGACCGGAAAACTGTTTTTT.

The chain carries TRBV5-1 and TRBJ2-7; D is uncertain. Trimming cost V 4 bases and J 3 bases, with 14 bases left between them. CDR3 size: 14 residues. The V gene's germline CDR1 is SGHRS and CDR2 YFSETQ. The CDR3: CASSPTVGDYEQYF. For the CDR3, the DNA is TGCGCCAGCAGCCCAACGGTAGGAGACTACGAGCAGTACTTC.

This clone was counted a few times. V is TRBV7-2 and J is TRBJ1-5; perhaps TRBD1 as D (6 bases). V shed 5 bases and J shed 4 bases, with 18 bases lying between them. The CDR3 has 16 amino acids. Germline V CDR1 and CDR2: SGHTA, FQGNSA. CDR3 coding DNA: TGTGCCAGCAGCGCTAACACGGGGACAATTAATCAGCCCCAGCATTTT. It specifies CASSANTGTINQPQHF.

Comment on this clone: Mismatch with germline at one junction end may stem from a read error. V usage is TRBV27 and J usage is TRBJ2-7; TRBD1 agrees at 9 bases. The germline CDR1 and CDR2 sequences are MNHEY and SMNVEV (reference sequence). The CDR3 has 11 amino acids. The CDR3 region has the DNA TGTGCCAGCAGTCCTGGGACAGGGCGGTACTTT. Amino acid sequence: CASSPGTGRYF.

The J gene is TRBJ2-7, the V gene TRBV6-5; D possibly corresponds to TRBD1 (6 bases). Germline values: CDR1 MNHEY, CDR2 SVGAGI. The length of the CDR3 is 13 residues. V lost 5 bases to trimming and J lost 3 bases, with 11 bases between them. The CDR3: CASSPGTHYEQYF. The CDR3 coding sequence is TGTGCCAGCAGTCCCGGGACACACTACGAGCAGTACTTC.

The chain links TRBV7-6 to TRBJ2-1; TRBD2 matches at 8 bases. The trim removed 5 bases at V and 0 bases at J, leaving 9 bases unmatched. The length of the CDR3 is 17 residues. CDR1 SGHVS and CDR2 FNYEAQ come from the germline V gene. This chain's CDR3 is CASSLIAGPSSYNEQFF. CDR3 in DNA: TGTGCCAGCAGCCTCATAGCGGGGCCGAGCTCCTACAATGAGCAGTTCTTC.

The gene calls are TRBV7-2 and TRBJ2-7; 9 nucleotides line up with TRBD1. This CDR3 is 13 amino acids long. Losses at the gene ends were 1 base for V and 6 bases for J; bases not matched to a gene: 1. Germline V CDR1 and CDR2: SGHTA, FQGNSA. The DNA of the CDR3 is TGTGCCAGCAGCTTAGACAGGGGGCGCGAGCAGTACTTC. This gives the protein CASSLDRGREQYF. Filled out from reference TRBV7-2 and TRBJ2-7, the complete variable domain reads GAGVSQSPSNKVTEKGKDVELRCDPISGHTALYWYRQSLGQGLEFLIYFQGNSAPDKSGLPSDRFSAERTGGSVSTLTIQRTQQEDSAVYLCASSLDRGREQYFGPGTRLTVT.